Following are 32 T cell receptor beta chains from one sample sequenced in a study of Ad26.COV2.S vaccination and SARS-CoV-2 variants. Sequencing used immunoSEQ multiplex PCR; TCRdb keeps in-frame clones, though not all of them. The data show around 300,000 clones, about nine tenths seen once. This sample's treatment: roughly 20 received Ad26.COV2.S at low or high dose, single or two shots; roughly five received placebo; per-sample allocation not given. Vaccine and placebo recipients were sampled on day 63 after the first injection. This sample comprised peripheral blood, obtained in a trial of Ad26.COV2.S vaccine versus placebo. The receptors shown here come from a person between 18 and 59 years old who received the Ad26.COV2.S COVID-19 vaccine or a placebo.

DNA for the CDR3: TGTGCCAGTCTCCCATGGGGGGACAATGGCTACACCTTC. This codes for CASLPWGDNGYTF. The chain has TRBV19 and TRBJ1-2; D might be TRBD1 (6 bases). The CDR3 spans 13 residues. V was cut by 8 bases and J by 6 bases, with 16 bases left in between. Germline CDR1 and CDR2: LNHDA and SQIVND (reference sequence).

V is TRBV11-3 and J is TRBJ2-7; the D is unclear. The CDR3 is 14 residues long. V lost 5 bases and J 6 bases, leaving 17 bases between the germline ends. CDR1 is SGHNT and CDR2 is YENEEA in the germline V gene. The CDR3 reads CASSTRLLPSEQYF. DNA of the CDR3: TGTGCCAGCAGCACCCGTCTCTTGCCGAGCGAGCAGTACTTC.

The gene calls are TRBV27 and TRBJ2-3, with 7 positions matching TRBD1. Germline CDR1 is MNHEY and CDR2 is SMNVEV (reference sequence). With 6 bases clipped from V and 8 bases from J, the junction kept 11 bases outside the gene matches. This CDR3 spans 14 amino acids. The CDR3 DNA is TGTGCCAGCAGGACAGGGCCGGCTGAGGGTACGCAGTATTTT. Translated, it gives CASRTGPAEGTQYF.

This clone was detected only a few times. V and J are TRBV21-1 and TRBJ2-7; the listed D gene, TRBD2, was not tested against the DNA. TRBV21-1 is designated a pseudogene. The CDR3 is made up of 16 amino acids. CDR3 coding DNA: TGTGCCAGCAGCAAGGGGAGACTAGCAAGGACCTACGAGCAGTACTTC. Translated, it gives CASSKGRLARTYEQYF.

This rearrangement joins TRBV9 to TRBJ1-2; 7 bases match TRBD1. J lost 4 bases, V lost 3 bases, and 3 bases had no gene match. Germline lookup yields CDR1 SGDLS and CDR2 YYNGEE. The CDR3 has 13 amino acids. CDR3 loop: CASSDGQAYGYTF. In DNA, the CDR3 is TGTGCCAGCAGCGATGGACAGGCCTATGGCTACACCTTC.

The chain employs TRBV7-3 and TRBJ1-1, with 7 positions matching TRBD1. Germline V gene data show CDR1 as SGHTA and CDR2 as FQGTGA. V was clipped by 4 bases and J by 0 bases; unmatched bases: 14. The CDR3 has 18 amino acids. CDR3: CASSSRPGQRYMNTEAFF. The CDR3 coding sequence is TGTGCCAGCAGCTCGCGGCCGGGACAGCGTTATATGAACACTGAAGCTTTCTTT.

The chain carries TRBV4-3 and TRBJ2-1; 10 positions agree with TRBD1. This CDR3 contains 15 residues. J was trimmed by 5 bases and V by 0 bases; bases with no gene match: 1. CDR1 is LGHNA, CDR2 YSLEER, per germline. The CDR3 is CASSQEGTGDNEQFF. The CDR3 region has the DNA TGCGCCAGCAGCCAAGAAGGGACAGGGGACAATGAGCAGTTCTTC.

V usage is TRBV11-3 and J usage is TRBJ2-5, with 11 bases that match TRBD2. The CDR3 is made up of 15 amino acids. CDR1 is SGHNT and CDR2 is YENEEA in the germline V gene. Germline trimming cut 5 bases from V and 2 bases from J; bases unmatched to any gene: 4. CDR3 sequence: CASSLLAGVQETQYF. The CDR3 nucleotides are TGTGCCAGCAGCCTACTAGCGGGAGTTCAAGAGACCCAGTACTTC.

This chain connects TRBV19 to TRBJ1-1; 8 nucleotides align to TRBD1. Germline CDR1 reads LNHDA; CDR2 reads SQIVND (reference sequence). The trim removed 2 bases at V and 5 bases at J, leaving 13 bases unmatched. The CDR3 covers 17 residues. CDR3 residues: CASSILVGSGGWTEAFF. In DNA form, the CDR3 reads TGTGCCAGTAGTATATTGGTCGGGTCAGGGGGCTGGACTGAAGCTTTCTTT.

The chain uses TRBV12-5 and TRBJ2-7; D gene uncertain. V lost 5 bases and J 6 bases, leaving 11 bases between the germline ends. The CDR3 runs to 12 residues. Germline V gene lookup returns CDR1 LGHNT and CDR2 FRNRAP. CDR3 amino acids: CASGQVTIEQYF. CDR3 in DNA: TGTGCTAGTGGTCAGGTTACTATCGAGCAGTACTTC.

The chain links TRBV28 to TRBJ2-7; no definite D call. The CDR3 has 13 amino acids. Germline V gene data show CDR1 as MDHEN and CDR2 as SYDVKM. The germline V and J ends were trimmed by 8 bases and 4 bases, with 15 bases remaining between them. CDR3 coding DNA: TGTGCCAGCGCCCTCGACGGACCTTACGAGCAGTACTTC. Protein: CASALDGPYEQYF.

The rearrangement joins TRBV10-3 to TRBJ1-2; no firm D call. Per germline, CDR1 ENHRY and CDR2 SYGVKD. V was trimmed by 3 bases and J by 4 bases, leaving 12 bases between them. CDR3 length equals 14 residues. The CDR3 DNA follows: TGTGCCATCAGTGAAAGTACAGAAGCCTATGGCTACACCTTC. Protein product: CAISESTEAYGYTF.

CDR3 loop: CASSKRGQYF. As DNA, the CDR3 is TGTGCCAGCAGCAAGAGAGGTCAGTATTTT. The gene calls are TRBV21-1 and TRBJ2-3; the table's D call of TRBD2 was not tested on the DNA. TRBV21-1 is a pseudogene. The CDR3 spans 10 residues.

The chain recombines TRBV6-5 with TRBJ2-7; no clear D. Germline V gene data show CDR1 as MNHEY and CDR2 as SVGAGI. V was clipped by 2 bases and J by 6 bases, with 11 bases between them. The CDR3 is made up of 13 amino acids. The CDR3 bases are TGTGCCAGCAGTTACGGTGCAGGATTCGAGCAGTACTTC. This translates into CASSYGAGFEQYF.

The CDR3 loop is CSASVGQNYEQYF. CDR3 coding DNA: TGCAGTGCTAGTGTGGGGCAGAACTACGAGCAGTACTTC. The chain carries TRBV20-1 and TRBJ2-7; D may be TRBD1 (5 bases). CDR1 and CDR2 from the germline V gene are DFQATT and SNEGSKA (reference sequence). This CDR3 has 13 amino acids. V was shortened by 3 bases and J by 3 bases, with 12 bases between the two germline ends.

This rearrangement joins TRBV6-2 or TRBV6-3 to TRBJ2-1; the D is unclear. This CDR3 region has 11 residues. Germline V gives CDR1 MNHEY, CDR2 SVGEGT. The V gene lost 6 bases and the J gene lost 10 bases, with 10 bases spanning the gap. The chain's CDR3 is CASSHWPEQFF. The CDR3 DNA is TGTGCCAGCAGCCATTGGCCAGAGCAGTTCTTC.

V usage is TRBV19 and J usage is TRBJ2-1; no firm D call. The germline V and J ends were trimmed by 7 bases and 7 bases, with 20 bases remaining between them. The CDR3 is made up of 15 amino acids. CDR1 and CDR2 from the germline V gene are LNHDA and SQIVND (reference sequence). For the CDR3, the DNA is TGTGCCAGTAACCGACTTCCGAGGAATCAAAATGAGCAGTTCTTC. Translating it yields CASNRLPRNQNEQFF.

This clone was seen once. DNA of the CDR3: TGTGCCAGCACCAGGAATACCGGGGAGCTGTTTTTT. Translating gives CASTRNTGELFF. This chain links TRBV5-4 with TRBJ2-2; D remains unclear. CDR3 length: 12 amino acids. CDR1 SGHNT and CDR2 YYREEE come from the germline V gene (reference sequence). V was trimmed by 6 bases and J by 5 bases, leaving 8 bases between them.

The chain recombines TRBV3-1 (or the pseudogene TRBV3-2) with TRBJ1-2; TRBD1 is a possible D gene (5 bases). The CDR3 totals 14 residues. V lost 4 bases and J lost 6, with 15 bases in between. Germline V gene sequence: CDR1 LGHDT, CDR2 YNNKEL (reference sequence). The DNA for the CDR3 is TGTGCCAGCAGCCTTCGGGGCCTTGGGGATGGCTACACCTTC. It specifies CASSLRGLGDGYTF.

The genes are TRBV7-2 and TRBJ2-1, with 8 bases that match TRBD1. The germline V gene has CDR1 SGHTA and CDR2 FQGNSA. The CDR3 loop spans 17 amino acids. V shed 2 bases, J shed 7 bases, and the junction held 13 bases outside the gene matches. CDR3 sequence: CASSLSGGAGGWNEQFF. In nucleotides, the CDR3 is TGTGCCAGCAGCTTAAGCGGCGGGGCAGGGGGCTGGAATGAGCAGTTCTTC.

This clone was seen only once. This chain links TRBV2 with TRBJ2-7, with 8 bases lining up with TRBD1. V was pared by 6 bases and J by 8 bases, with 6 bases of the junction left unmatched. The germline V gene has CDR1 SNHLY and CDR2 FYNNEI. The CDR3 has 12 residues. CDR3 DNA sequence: TGTGCCAGCAGCCTGGGACAGGTTCAGCAGTACTTC. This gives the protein CASSLGQVQQYF. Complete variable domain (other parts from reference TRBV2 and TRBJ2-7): EPEVTQTPSHQVTQMGQEVILRCVPISNHLYFYWYRQILGQKVEFLVSFYNNEISEKSEIFDDQFSVERPDGSNFTLKIRSTKLEDSAMYFCASSLGQVQQYFGPGTRLTVT.

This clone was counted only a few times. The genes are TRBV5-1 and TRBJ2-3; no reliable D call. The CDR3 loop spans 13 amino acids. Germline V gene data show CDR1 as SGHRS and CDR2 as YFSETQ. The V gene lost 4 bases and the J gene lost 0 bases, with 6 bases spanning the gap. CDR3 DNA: TGCGCCAGCAGCCGTGACAGCACAGATACGCAGTATTTT. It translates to CASSRDSTDTQYF. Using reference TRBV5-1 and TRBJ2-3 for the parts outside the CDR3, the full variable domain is KAGVTQTPRYLIKTRGQQVTLSCSPISGHRSVSWYQQTPGQGLQFLFEYFSETQRNKGNFPGRFSGRQFSNSRSEMNVSTLELGDSALYLCASSRDSTDTQYFGPGTRLTVL.

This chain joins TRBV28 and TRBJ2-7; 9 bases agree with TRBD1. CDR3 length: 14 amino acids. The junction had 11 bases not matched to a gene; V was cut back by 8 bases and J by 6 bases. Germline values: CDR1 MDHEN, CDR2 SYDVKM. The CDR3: CASLPGQGIGEQYF. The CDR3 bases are TGTGCCAGCCTTCCAGGACAGGGGATCGGCGAGCAGTACTTC.

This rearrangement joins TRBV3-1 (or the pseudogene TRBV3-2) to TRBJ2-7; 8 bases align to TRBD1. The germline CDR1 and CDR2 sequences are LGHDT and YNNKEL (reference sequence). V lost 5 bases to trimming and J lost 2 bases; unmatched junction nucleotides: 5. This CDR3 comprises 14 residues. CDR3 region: CASSIGQGTYEQYF. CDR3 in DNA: TGTGCCAGCAGCATTGGACAGGGAACCTACGAGCAGTACTTC.

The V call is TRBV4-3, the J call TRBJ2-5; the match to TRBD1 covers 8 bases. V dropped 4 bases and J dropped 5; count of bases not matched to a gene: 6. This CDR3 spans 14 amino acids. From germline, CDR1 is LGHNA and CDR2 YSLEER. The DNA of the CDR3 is TGCGCCAGCAGCCTCCAGGGGGCACGGGAGACCCAGTACTTC. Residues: CASSLQGARETQYF.

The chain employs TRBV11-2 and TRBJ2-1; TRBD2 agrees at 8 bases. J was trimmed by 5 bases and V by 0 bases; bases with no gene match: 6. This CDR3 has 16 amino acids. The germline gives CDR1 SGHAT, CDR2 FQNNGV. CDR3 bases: TGTGCCAGCAGCTTAGAACTAGCGGTGCTTAACAATGAGCAGTTCTTC. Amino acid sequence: CASSLELAVLNNEQFF.

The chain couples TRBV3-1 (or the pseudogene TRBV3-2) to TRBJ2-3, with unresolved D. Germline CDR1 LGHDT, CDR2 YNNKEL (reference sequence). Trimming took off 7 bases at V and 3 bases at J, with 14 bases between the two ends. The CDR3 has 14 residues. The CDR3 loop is CASTSSRLTDTQYF. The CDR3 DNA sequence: TGTGCCAGCACCTCATCGAGGTTAACAGATACGCAGTATTTT.

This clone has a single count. The chain's CDR3 is CAWSKYGSFGETQYF. In DNA, the CDR3 is TGTGCCTGGAGTAAATACGGCAGTTTCGGAGAGACCCAGTACTTC. J is TRBJ2-5 and V is TRBV30; D gene uncertain. Germline V lookup: CDR1 GTSNPN, CDR2 SVGIG (reference sequence). The CDR3 sequence is 15 residues long. V was pared by 2 bases and J by 4 bases, with 17 bases between.

The CDR3 DNA sequence: TGTGCCAGCAGTTTGCAGGGGGGAGGGACTACTGAAGCTTTCTTT. It encodes CASSLQGGGTTEAFF. The J gene is TRBJ1-1, the V gene TRBV2, with 7 bases identical to TRBD1. J gave up 5 bases and V 5 bases, and 11 bases lay outside the gene matches. CDR3 length: 15 residues. Germline loops: CDR1 SNHLY, CDR2 FYNNEI.

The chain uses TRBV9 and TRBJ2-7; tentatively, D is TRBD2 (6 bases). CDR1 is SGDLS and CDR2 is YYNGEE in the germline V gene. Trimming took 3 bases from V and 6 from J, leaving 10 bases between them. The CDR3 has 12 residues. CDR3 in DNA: TGTGCCAGCAGCGCGGGACTGGCCGAGCAGTACTTC. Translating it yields CASSAGLAEQYF.

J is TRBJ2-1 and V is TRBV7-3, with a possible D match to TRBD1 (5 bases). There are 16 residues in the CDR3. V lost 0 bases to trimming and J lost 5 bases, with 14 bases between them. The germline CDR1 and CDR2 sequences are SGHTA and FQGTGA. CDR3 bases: TGTGCCAGCAGCTTAACCCCAGGGCTTCCAGACAATGAGCAGTTCTTC. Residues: CASSLTPGLPDNEQFF. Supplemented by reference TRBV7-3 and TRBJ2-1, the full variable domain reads GAGVSQTPSNKVTEKGKYVELRCDPISGHTALYWYRQSLGQGPEFLIYFQGTGAADDSGLPNDRFFAVRPEGSVSTLKIQRTERGDSAVYLCASSLTPGLPDNEQFFGPGTRLTVL.

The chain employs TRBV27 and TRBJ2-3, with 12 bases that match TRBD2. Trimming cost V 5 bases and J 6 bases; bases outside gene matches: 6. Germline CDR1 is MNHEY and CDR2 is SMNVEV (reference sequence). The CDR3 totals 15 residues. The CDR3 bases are TGTGCCAGCAGTCCTCTAGCGGGAGGGAGGGATACGCAGTATTTT. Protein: CASSPLAGGRDTQYF.